The sequence of this T cell receptor (beta chain) was determined in a study of blood T cell repertoires in COVID-19. Across the study: Italy, Spain and the United States were the sources of the convalescent and acute COVID-19 samples. In each case, the material was cDNA or gDNA derived from T cells, B-cell-depleted T cells, or PBMCs.

The CDR3 runs 15 residues. CDR1 and CDR2 from the germline V gene are MNHNS and SASEGT. The ends were cut back, 3 bases at V and 8 bases at J, with 19 bases in the middle. Enrolment of Seattle patients took place during active infection, and they were followed longitudinally. As originally analysed: Using reference gene primer amplification, nucleated cell counts were estimated. Assay: immunoSEQ multiplex PCR; the TCRdb copy retains only in-frame clones and omits some. The D gene and trimming were derived from the DNA, and the V and J assignments and clone size from that table. The table has roughly 340,000 clones, 88% seen once.

The material sequenced was peripheral blood. The receptor comes from a woman between 70 and 85 years old with COVID-19, enrolled during active disease. V is TRBV6-1 and J is TRBJ1-2; weak D call: TRBD1 (5 bases). The CDR3 sequence: CASSDERGPRDGYTF. As DNA, the CDR3 is TGTGCCAGCAGTGATGAGCGGGGTCCCAGGGACGGCTACACCTTC.